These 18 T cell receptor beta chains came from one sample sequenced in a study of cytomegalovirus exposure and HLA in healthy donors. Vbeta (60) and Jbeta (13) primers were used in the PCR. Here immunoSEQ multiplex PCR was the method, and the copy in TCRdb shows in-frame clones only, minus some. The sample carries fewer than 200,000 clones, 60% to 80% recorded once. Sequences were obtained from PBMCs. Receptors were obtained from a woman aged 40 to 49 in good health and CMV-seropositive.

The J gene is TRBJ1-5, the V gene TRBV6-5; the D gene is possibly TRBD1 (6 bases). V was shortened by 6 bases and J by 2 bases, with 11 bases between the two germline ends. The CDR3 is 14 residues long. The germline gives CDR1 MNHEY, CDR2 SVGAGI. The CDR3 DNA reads TGTGCCAGCAGATCGACAGGCGGCAATCAGCCCCAGCATTTT. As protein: CASRSTGGNQPQHF.

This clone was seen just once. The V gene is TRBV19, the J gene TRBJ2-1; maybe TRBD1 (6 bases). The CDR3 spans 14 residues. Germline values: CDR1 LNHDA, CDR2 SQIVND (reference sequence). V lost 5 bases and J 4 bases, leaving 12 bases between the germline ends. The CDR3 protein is CASSLDRNYNEQFF. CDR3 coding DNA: TGTGCCAGTAGTTTGGACAGAAATTACAATGAGCAGTTCTTC.

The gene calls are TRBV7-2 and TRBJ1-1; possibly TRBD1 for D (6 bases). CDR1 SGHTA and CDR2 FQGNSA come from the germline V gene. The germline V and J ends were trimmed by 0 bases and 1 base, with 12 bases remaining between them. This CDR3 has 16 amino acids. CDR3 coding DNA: TGTGCCAGCAGCTTAGCGCCCAGGGGCGGGAACACTGAAGCTTTCTTT. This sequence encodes CASSLAPRGGNTEAFF.

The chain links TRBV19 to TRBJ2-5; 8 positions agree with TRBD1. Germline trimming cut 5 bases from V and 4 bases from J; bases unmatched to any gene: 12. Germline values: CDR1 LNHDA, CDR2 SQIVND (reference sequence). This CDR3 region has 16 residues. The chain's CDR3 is CASSEIGQGLGETQYF. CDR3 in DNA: TGTGCCAGTAGTGAAATAGGACAGGGATTGGGAGAGACCCAGTACTTC.

The CDR3, as DNA: TGCGCCAGCAGCCAAGGCCCGAACGGGCAGGGAGGTGAAAAACTGTTTTTT. Translating gives CASSQGPNGQGGEKLFF. This chain connects TRBV4-1 to TRBJ1-4; tentatively, D is TRBD1 (5 bases). The CDR3 extends over 17 amino acids. V was trimmed by 1 base and J by 7 bases, leaving 19 bases between them. Germline assignment: CDR1 MGHRA and CDR2 YSYEKL.

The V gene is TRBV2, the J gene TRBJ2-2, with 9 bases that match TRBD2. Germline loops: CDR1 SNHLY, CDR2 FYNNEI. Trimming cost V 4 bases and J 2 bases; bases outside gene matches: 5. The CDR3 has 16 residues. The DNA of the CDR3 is TGTGCCAGCAGTGCGGCTAGCGGGGCCAACACCGGGGAGCTGTTTTTT. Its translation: CASSAASGANTGELFF.

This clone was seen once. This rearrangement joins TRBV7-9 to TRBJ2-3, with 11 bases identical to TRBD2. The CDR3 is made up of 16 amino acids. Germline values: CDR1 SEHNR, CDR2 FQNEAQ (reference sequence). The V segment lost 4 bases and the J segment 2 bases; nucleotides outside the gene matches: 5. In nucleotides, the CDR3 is TGTGCCAGCAGCTCGACTAGCGGGGCGCCCACAGATACGCAGTATTTT. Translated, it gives CASSSTSGAPTDTQYF.

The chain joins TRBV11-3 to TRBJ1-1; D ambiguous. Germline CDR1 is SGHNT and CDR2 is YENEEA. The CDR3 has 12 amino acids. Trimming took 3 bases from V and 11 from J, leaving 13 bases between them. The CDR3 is CASSLQSSEAFF. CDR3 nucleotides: TGTGCCAGCAGCTTGCAATCATCGGAGGCTTTCTTT.

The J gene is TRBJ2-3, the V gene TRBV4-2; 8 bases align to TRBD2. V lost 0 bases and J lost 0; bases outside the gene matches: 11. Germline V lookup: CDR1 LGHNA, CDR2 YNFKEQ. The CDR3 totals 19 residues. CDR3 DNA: TGTGCCAGCAGCCAAGATTGGGGGTTAGCGGGATCTAGCACAGATACGCAGTATTTT. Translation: CASSQDWGLAGSSTDTQYF.

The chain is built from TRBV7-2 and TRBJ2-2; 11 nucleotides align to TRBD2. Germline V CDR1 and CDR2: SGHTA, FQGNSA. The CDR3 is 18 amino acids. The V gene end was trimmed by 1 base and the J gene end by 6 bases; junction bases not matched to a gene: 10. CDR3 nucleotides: TGTGCCAGCAGCTTAGGGGTAACTAGCGGGAGTATCGCCGGGGAGCTGTTTTTT. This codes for CASSLGVTSGSIAGELFF.

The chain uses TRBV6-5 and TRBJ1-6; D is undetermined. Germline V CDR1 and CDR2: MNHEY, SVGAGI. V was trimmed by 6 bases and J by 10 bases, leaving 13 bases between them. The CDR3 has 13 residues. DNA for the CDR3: TGTGCCAGCAGCCCGGAGGGATCCTCACCCCTCCACTTT. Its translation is CASSPEGSSPLHF.

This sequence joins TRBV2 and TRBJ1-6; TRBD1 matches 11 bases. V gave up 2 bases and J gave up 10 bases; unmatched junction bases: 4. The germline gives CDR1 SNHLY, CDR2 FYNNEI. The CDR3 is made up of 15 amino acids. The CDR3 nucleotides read TGTGCCAGCAGTGAACCGGGGACAGGGGGATCACCCCTCCACTTT. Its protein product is CASSEPGTGGSPLHF.

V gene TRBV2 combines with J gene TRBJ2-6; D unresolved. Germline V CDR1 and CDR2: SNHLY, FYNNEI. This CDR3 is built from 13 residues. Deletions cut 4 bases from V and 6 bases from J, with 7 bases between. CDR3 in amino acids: CASSGAVANVLTF. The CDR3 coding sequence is TGTGCCAGCAGTGGGGCCGTGGCCAACGTCCTGACTTTC.

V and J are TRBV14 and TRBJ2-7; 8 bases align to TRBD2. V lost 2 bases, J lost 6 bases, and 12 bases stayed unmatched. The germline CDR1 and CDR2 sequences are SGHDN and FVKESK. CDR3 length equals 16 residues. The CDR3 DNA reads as TGTGCCAGCAGCCAAACCGGGACTAGTGTTTATTCCGAGCAGTACTTC. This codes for CASSQTGTSVYSEQYF.

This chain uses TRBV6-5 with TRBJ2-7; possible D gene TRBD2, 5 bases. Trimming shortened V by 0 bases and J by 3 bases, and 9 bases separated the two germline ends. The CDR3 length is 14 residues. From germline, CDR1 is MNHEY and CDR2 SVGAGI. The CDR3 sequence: CASSYSTRGYEQYF. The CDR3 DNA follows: TGTGCCAGCAGTTACTCGACCCGGGGCTACGAGCAGTACTTC.

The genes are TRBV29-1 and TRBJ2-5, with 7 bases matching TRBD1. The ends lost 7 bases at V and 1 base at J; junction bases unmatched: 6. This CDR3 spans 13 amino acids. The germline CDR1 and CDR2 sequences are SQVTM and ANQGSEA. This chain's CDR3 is CSGHEGAQETQYF. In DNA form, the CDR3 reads TGCAGCGGGCACGAGGGGGCCCAAGAGACCCAGTACTTC.

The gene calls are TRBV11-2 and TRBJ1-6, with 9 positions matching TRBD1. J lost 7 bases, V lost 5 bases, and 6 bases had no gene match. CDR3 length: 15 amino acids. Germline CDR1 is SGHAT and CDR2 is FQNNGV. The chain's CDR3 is CASSPRDRANSPLHF. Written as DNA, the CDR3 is TGTGCCAGCAGCCCCCGGGACAGGGCCAATTCACCCCTCCACTTT.

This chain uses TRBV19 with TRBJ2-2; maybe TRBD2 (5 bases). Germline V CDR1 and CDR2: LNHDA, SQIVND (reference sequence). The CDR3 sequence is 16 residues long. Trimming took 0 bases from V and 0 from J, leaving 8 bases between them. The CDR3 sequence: CASSIDLGANTGELFF. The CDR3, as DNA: TGTGCCAGTAGTATAGATCTCGGGGCGAACACCGGGGAGCTGTTTTTT.